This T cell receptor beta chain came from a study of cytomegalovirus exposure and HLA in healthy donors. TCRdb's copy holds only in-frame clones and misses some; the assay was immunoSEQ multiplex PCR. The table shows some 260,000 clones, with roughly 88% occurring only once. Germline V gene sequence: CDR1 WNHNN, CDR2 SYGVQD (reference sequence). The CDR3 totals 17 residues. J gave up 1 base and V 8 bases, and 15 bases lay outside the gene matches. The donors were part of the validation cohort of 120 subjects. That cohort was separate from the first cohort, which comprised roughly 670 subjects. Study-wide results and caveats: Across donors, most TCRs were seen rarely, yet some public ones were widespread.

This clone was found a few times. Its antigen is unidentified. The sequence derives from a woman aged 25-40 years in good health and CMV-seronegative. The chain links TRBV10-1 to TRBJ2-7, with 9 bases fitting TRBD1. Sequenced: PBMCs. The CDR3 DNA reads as TGCGCCAGCGACTTCGGGACAGGGATCAACTTGTCCTACGAGCAGTACTTC. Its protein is CASDFGTGINLSYEQYF.